This TCR beta chain was recovered during a study of OX40 agonist ivuxolimab in advanced cancers. Overall study context: Clinicians treated patients with ivuxolimab, an agonistic anti-OX40 (CD134) antibody. Study-level findings and limits: Fewer expanded clones were found on average in CD4+ than in CD8+ T cells. Among some nonresponders, normalized T-cell clonal expansion was also low.

Notes on this clone: What it binds is unknown.

The CDR3 runs 14 residues. Germline V gene lookup returns CDR1 SEHNR and CDR2 FQNEAQ (reference sequence). Deletions cut 2 bases from V and 4 bases from J, with 8 bases between. Sequenced by immunoSEQ multiplex PCR; TCRdb stores in-frame clones only, minus some. This table has about 26,000 clones, approximately 85% appearing once. The chain couples TRBV7-9 to TRBJ1-4, with D perhaps matching TRBD1 (5 bases). The clonotype was recovered from an adult with an advanced solid tumor such as melanoma, head and neck, liver or kidney cancer. The specimen comprised CD4+ or CD8+ T cells sorted from blood, sampled in a trial of the OX40 agonist ivuxolimab. The CDR3 sequence: CASSLTGVNEKLFF. CDR3 nucleotide sequence: TGTGCCAGCAGCTTAACAGGAGTTAATGAAAAACTGTTTTTT.